One and the same sample provided the 29 T cell receptor beta chains below, sequenced in a study of human T cells and chemical hapten exposure. TCRdb reprocessed the RACE reads with MiXCR, giving one entry per CDR3 protein. Among some 300,000 distinct CDR3 sequences listed, 4.5% to 7% were seen once. Time point given: pre-sensitization, week 0. Treatment noted: therapeutic diphenylcyclopropenone sensitization with weekly scalp DPC. The sample was whole blood, taken in connection with sensitization to the hapten diphenylcyclopropenone (DPC). All receptors derive from a young woman with alopecia areata. Some clones in this sample may be carry-over from other donors' samples.

The rearrangement uses TRBV24-1 and TRBJ1-1; 7 bases are shared with TRBD1. CDR1 and CDR2 (germline): KGHDR, SFDVKD. This CDR3 has 15 residues. V lost 7 bases to trimming and J lost 6 bases; unmatched junction nucleotides: 13. This chain's CDR3 is CATRATGAVAAEAFF. The DNA for the CDR3 is TGTGCCACCAGAGCAACAGGGGCCGTCGCCGCTGAAGCTTTCTTT.

This clonotype qualifies as medium-sized. CDR3 coding DNA: TGTGCCAGCAGCGCGGGACAGGACACTGAAGCTTTCTTT. This encodes CASSAGQDTEAFF. This sequence joins TRBV9 and TRBJ1-1; 8 nucleotides match TRBD1. The V segment lost 3 bases and the J segment 3 bases; nucleotides outside the gene matches: 1. The CDR3 spans 13 residues. Germline V gene lookup returns CDR1 SGDLS and CDR2 YYNGEE.

This clonotype was counted at least ten times. The gene calls are TRBV27 and TRBJ1-1, with D possibly being TRBD1 (5 bases). The CDR3 length is 11 residues. Germline CDR1 MNHEY, CDR2 SMNVEV (reference sequence). Trimming cost V 5 bases and J 12 bases, with 13 bases left between them. The chain's CDR3 is CASSPGTLTFF. The CDR3 region has the DNA TGTGCCAGCAGTCCCGGGACCCTAACTTTCTTT.

This clonotype came up many times. CDR3 region: CASSFAGAGYGYTF. The CDR3 nucleotides are TGTGCCAGCAGTTTTGCGGGGGCCGGCTATGGCTACACCTTC. This chain uses TRBV12-3 or TRBV12-4 with TRBJ1-2; perhaps TRBD1 as D (6 bases). This CDR3 has 14 residues. Trimming left V 3 bases short and J 4 bases short, with 12 bases between.

In this sample, this clonotype turned up many times. The gene calls are TRBV6-5 and TRBJ2-7; TRBD2 is a possible D gene (7 bases). CDR1 and CDR2 (germline): MNHEY, SVGAGI. With 5 bases removed from V and 1 base from J, the gap between germline ends came to 18 bases. The CDR3 runs to 16 residues. The CDR3 loop reads CASSSASGGRSYEQYF. CDR3 bases: TGTGCCAGCAGTAGTGCCTCGGGGGGCAGATCCTACGAGCAGTACTTC.

A few counts support this clonotype. The chain couples TRBV9 to TRBJ2-5, with TRBD2 matching over 7 bases. Germline trimming cut 0 bases from V and 0 bases from J; bases unmatched to any gene: 8. Germline values: CDR1 SGDLS, CDR2 YYNGEE. The CDR3 is 17 amino acids. CDR3 coding DNA: TGTGCCAGCAGCGTAGGCCAGCGGGGTGCATACCAAGAGACCCAGTACTTC. As protein: CASSVGQRGAYQETQYF.

The chain couples TRBV12-5 to TRBJ2-3, with a possible D match to TRBD2 (6 bases). The germline CDR1 and CDR2 sequences are LGHNT and FRNRAP. Between the trimmed V and J ends, which lost 0 bases and 8 bases, there was a span of 15 bases. This CDR3 is 15 amino acids long. The CDR3 coding sequence is TGTGCTAGTGGTTTGGTACTGGCTAGCGAGCCTACGCAGTATTTT. Protein: CASGLVLASEPTQYF.

This clonotype was seen a handful of times. CDR3 sequence reads: CSATNPGQGFEDEQYF. For the CDR3, the DNA is TGCAGTGCAACGAACCCGGGACAGGGGTTTGAAGACGAGCAGTACTTC. The chain carries TRBV20-1 and TRBJ2-7, with 10 bases identical to TRBD1. CDR3 length equals 16 residues. CDR1 is DFQATT, CDR2 SNEGSKA, per germline (reference sequence). With 6 bases clipped from V and 5 bases from J, the junction kept 16 bases outside the gene matches.

This clonotype showed up many times. The chain recombines TRBV28 with TRBJ1-4; the D is unclear. The CDR3 is 13 residues long. CDR1 MDHEN and CDR2 SYDVKM come from the germline V gene. The V gene lost 2 bases and the J gene lost 8 bases, with 9 bases spanning the gap. CDR3 region: CASSLPLEEKLFF. The CDR3 DNA follows: TGTGCCAGCAGTTTACCCCTCGAGGAAAAACTGTTTTTT.

Ten or more counts support this clonotype. The gene calls are TRBV7-2 and TRBJ2-5; no clear D gene. The CDR3 spans 14 residues. The V end was cut by 1 base, the J end by 4 bases, with 10 bases between. Germline lookup yields CDR1 SGHTA and CDR2 FQGNSA. The CDR3 loop reads CASSLVWSGETQYF. The CDR3, as DNA: TGTGCCAGCAGCTTAGTATGGTCCGGAGAGACCCAGTACTTC.

This sequence joins TRBV6-5 and TRBJ1-2; the D gene is possibly TRBD1 (5 bases). V lost 4 bases, J lost 6 bases, and 12 bases lay in between. Germline lookup yields CDR1 MNHEY and CDR2 SVGAGI. This CDR3 is 13 amino acids long. DNA of the CDR3: TGTGCCAGCAGTTGGCGCAGGGAAGATGGCTACACCTTC. Protein product: CASSWRREDGYTF.

This clonotype was detected a few times. The chain links TRBV25-1 to TRBJ1-5; D unclear. V lost 2 bases and J 6 bases, leaving 8 bases between the germline ends. Germline loops: CDR1 MGHDK, CDR2 SYGVNS. The CDR3 runs 13 residues. The CDR3 nucleotides read TGTGCCAGCAGTGAACCCCCAGGTCAGCCCCAGCATTTT. Translating gives CASSEPPGQPQHF.

The table lists this clonotype with many counts. The CDR3 DNA follows: TGTGCCAGCAGTCGCTCCGGGACTAGCCACTACAATGAGCAGTTCTTC. The encoded protein is CASSRSGTSHYNEQFF. The rearrangement uses TRBV12-3 or TRBV12-4 and TRBJ2-1; TRBD2 aligns across 9 bases. V was clipped by 5 bases and J by 3 bases; unmatched bases: 8. CDR3 length equals 16 residues.

This clonotype was seen at least ten times. The rearrangement joins TRBV12-3 or TRBV12-4 to TRBJ1-4; D ambiguous. The CDR3 extends over 13 amino acids. V was trimmed by 2 bases and J by 6 bases, leaving 7 bases between them. The CDR3 loop reads CASSLNSYEKLFF. The CDR3 DNA follows: TGTGCCAGCAGTTTAAACAGCTATGAAAAACTGTTTTTT.

This clonotype appeared a few times. The V and J genes are TRBV29-1 and TRBJ1-6; possible D gene TRBD1, 6 bases. The CDR3 is 13 residues long. Trimming shortened V by 5 bases and J by 8 bases, and 13 bases separated the two germline ends. Germline-derived CDR1 and CDR2 are SQVTM and ANQGSEA. CDR3 in DNA: TGCAGCGTTAAACCGTCAGGGGATTCACCCCTCCACTTT. Its translation is CSVKPSGDSPLHF.

This clonotype occurred many times. The V and J genes are TRBV6-5 and TRBJ2-7; TRBD2 matches at 10 bases. This CDR3 spans 16 amino acids. Germline V lookup: CDR1 MNHEY, CDR2 SVGAGI. The V gene end was trimmed by 4 bases and the J gene end by 2 bases; junction bases not matched to a gene: 8. DNA for the CDR3: TGTGCCAGCAGTTGGACTAGCGGCTTAACGGCCTACGAGCAGTACTTC. Translated, it gives CASSWTSGLTAYEQYF.

The chain links TRBV9 to TRBJ2-1, with TRBD1 matching over 8 bases. Germline V gene lookup returns CDR1 SGDLS and CDR2 YYNGEE. This CDR3 is built from 15 residues. J lost 1 base, V lost 3 bases, and 3 bases had no gene match. The chain's CDR3 is CASSGQGRSYNEQFF. The CDR3 nucleotides read TGTGCCAGCAGCGGACAGGGGAGGTCCTACAATGAGCAGTTCTTC.

Regarding this clonotype: Sequence at one end of the junction differs from germline and may be a read error. The chain combines TRBV29-1 with TRBJ2-5; 11 nucleotides align to TRBD2. In germline, CDR1 is SQVTM, CDR2 ANQGSEA. The CDR3 runs to 15 residues. CDR3 loop: CSVVGPSGGRQTQHF. The CDR3 DNA sequence: TGCAGCGTTGTCGGTCCTAGCGGGGGGCGGCAGACCCAGCACTTC. Full variable domain (outside the CDR3, taken from reference TRBV29-1 and TRBJ2-5): SAVISQKPSRDICQRGTSLTIQCQVDSQVTMMFWYRQQPGQSLTLIATANQGSEATYESGFVIDKFPISRPNLTFSTLTVSNMSPEDSSIYLCSVVGPSGGRQTQHFGPGTRLLVL.

The sample holds a few counts of this clonotype. The J gene is TRBJ2-7, the V gene TRBV9, with TRBD2 as a possible D gene (6 bases). Germline CDR1 reads SGDLS; CDR2 reads YYNGEE. V was trimmed by 0 bases and J by 3 bases, leaving 13 bases between them. This CDR3 spans 15 amino acids. The CDR3 sequence is CASSVGDSGNYEQYF. The CDR3 bases are TGTGCCAGCAGCGTAGGGGATAGCGGAAACTACGAGCAGTACTTC.

The table lists this clonotype with many counts. The chain combines TRBV11-2 with TRBJ1-1, with D unresolved. The CDR3 is 13 amino acids. The germline CDR1 and CDR2 sequences are SGHAT and FQNNGV. V was trimmed by 5 bases and J by 1 base, leaving 8 bases between them. The CDR3 DNA is TGTGCCAGCAGCGGACCGGAGAACACTGAAGCTTTCTTT. Translated, it gives CASSGPENTEAFF.

The chain uses TRBV20-1 and TRBJ1-1; unclear D gene. The V end was cut by 8 bases, the J end by 3 bases, with 19 bases between. Germline V gene data show CDR1 as DFQATT and CDR2 as SNEGSKA (reference sequence). The CDR3 is 14 residues long. This CDR3 is CSSHRSAPHTEAFF. The CDR3 nucleotides read TGCAGTTCCCACCGAAGTGCGCCCCACACTGAAGCTTTCTTT.

This sequence joins TRBV4-2 and TRBJ1-6; TRBD1 is a possible D gene (6 bases). Germline-derived CDR1 and CDR2 are LGHNA and YNFKEQ. The V end lost 3 bases, the J end lost 0 bases, and 18 bases lay between the germline ends. The CDR3 has 19 residues. As DNA, the CDR3 is TGTGCCAGCAGCCAGGGAATCGGACAGACGAGCTCCTATAATTCACCCCTCCACTTT. This sequence encodes CASSQGIGQTSSYNSPLHF.

This chain connects TRBV12-3 or TRBV12-4 to TRBJ2-1; D might be TRBD1 (8 bases). This CDR3 is built from 15 residues. Trimming took 3 bases from V and 9 from J, leaving 18 bases between them. The CDR3 DNA sequence: TGTGCCAGCAGTTTCCGGGGGGCAGGGGGCAGTGAGCAGTTCTTC. Its protein is CASSFRGAGGSEQFF.

This clonotype was seen many times. This chain connects TRBV13 to TRBJ2-2; D is perhaps TRBD2 (6 bases). The CDR3 runs to 14 residues. V gave up 5 bases and J gave up 7 bases, with 14 bases separating them. From germline, CDR1 is PRHDT and CDR2 FYEKMQ (reference sequence). DNA of the CDR3: TGTGCCAGCAGCGGAGAGAGGACTAACGGGGAGCTGTTTTTT. It translates to CASSGERTNGELFF.

This clonotype was counted ten times or more. The genes are TRBV6-2 or TRBV6-3 and TRBJ2-7, with D perhaps TRBD1 (6 bases). The CDR3 spans 14 residues. V lost 4 bases, J lost 0 bases, and 10 bases lay in between. Per the germline V gene, CDR1 is MNHEY and CDR2 is SVGEGT. CDR3: CASSSNRVSYEQYF. CDR3 DNA: TGTGCCAGCAGTTCCAACAGGGTCTCCTACGAGCAGTACTTC.

The chain combines TRBV9 with TRBJ1-4, with 7 bases fitting TRBD1. V lost 4 bases, J lost 6 bases, and 12 bases stayed unmatched. This CDR3 spans 16 amino acids. Germline V gene sequence: CDR1 SGDLS, CDR2 YYNGEE. The CDR3 sequence: CASSFRTGAPDEKLFF. The CDR3 region has the DNA TGTGCCAGCAGCTTCCGAACAGGGGCCCCCGATGAAAAACTGTTTTTT.

The sample holds many counts of this clonotype. The rearrangement links TRBV28 to TRBJ1-6; D gene unclear. The V gene's germline CDR1 is MDHEN and CDR2 SYDVKM. V lost 4 bases and J lost 7, with 14 bases in between. The CDR3 length is 15 residues. CDR3 sequence reads: CASSYREGTNSPLHF. In DNA form, the CDR3 reads TGTGCCAGCAGTTATCGGGAGGGAACAAATTCACCCCTCCACTTT.

This clonotype showed up many times. V and J are TRBV15 and TRBJ1-1; 7 bases fit TRBD1. In germline, CDR1 is LNHNV, CDR2 YYDKDF (reference sequence). V was clipped by 4 bases and J by 4 bases; unmatched bases: 9. CDR3 size: 15 residues. The CDR3 bases are TGTGCCACCAGCACCCCCCAGGGGGGCTTCACTGAAGCTTTCTTT. Its protein product is CATSTPQGGFTEAFF.

This clonotype was recorded a few times. As DNA, the CDR3 is TGCAGTGCTAGATACAGTGGAGGACAGGGGGCTCATCAGCCCCAGCATTTT. Its protein product is CSARYSGGQGAHQPQHF. The chain joins TRBV20-1 to TRBJ1-5; TRBD1 agrees at 11 bases. CDR1 DFQATT and CDR2 SNEGSKA come from the germline V gene (reference sequence). The V gene end was trimmed by 2 bases and the J gene end by 5 bases; junction bases not matched to a gene: 11. This CDR3 is 17 amino acids long.